The T cell receptor (beta chain) described here comes from a study of response to subunit inactivated influenza vaccine. TCRdb called the RT-PCR reads again in MiXCR, with one record for every CDR3 protein. The sample has hundreds of thousands of distinct CDR3 sequences; around a sixth are singletons. Turning to this clonotype: The antigen is unknown.

The CDR3 sequence is 13 residues long. Trimming cost V 2 bases and J 11 bases, with 14 bases left between them. Germline values: CDR1 KGHSH, CDR2 LQKENI. Study-level points and caveats: Researchers suggested that each seasonal influenza vaccination recruits few new T cells.

The TCR sequence derives from a middle-aged man who received an inactivated influenza vaccine. J is TRBJ2-3 and V is TRBV18, with D possibly matching TRBD1 (6 bases). The material sequenced was PBMCs from blood, taken 12 days after vaccination. The CDR3 spells CASSPSQGTQQYF. The CDR3 bases are TGTGCCAGCTCACCAAGTCAGGGGACGCAGCAGTATTTT.